Each of the 22 T cell receptor beta chains below was sequenced from the same sample in a study of T cell changes during pregnancy in multiple sclerosis. This table comes from immunoSEQ multiplex PCR, and its TCRdb copy is limited to in-frame clones, with some not included. The table records about 87,000 clones, about 93% of them present only once. The starting material was peripheral blood, obtained in the third trimester of pregnancy. These TCRs come from a female donor in good health, enrolled as a control in a pregnancy study.

This chain uses TRBV28 with TRBJ2-2; 8 nucleotides match TRBD2. The CDR3 contains 17 residues. Germline-derived CDR1 and CDR2 are MDHEN and SYDVKM. V shed 2 bases and J 6 bases; nucleotides not matched to a gene: 11. The CDR3 loop is CASSLLAGGWGAGELFF. The DNA for the CDR3 is TGTGCCAGCAGTTTACTCGCGGGAGGATGGGGCGCCGGGGAGCTGTTTTTT.

The rearrangement uses TRBV2 and TRBJ2-5; TRBD1 aligns across 10 bases. The CDR3 length is 14 residues. V was clipped by 3 bases and J by 3 bases; unmatched bases: 1. Germline CDR1 reads SNHLY; CDR2 reads FYNNEI. CDR3 DNA sequence: TGTGCCAGCAGTGAGGGGACAGGGGAAGAGACCCAGTACTTC. Translated, it gives CASSEGTGEETQYF.

The chain's CDR3 is CASSPTTGDQPQHF. As DNA, the CDR3 is TGTGCCAGCAGTCCTACCACGGGGGACCAGCCCCAGCATTTT. The rearrangement uses TRBV27 and TRBJ1-5, with D possibly matching TRBD1 (5 bases). In germline, CDR1 is MNHEY, CDR2 SMNVEV (reference sequence). CDR3 length: 14 residues. Trimming shortened V by 5 bases and J by 7 bases, and 15 bases separated the two germline ends.

This rearrangement joins TRBV5-1 to TRBJ2-7; tentative D call: TRBD2 (5 bases). CDR1 is SGHRS and CDR2 is YFSETQ in the germline V gene. The CDR3 length is 13 residues. The V and J ends lost 0 bases and 5 bases respectively, with 9 bases between them. CDR3 in amino acids: CASSLDGDNEQYF. The CDR3 DNA follows: TGCGCCAGCAGCTTGGACGGGGATAACGAGCAGTACTTC.

The chain links TRBV14 to TRBJ1-1; no firm D call. The germline V gene has CDR1 SGHDN and CDR2 FVKESK. V lost 0 bases and J 6 bases, leaving 14 bases between the germline ends. This CDR3 comprises 15 residues. CDR3 in DNA: TGTGCCAGCAGCCAAGAGGCGAGAGGGTGGGCTGAAGCTTTCTTT. Translating gives CASSQEARGWAEAFF. Based on the CDR3 plus reference TRBV14 and TRBJ1-1, the full variable domain is EAGVTQFPSHSVIEKGQTVTLRCDPISGHDNLYWYRRVMGKEIKFLLHFVKESKQDESGMPNNRFLAERTGGTYSTLKVQPAELEDSGVYFCASSQEARGWAEAFFGQGTRLTVV.

V is TRBV14 and J is TRBJ2-5; perhaps TRBD1 as D (6 bases). The CDR3 length is 16 residues. Per the germline V gene, CDR1 is SGHDN and CDR2 is FVKESK. V lost 6 bases and J 2 bases, leaving 19 bases between the germline ends. CDR3 residues: CASSRNFGTPQETQYF. The CDR3 nucleotides read TGTGCCAGCAGTCGCAACTTCGGGACACCACAAGAGACCCAGTACTTC.

This chain uses TRBV5-5 with TRBJ1-1; the D gene is possibly TRBD1 (6 bases). V was trimmed by 4 bases and J by 5 bases, leaving 12 bases between them. CDR1 is SGHKS, CDR2 YYEKEE, per germline (reference sequence). This CDR3 is 13 amino acids long. The CDR3 DNA is TGTGCCAGCAGCATGGAAGGGGGAACTGAAGCTTTCTTT. Translation: CASSMEGGTEAFF.

This chain joins TRBV9 and TRBJ2-7; 9 bases are a match to TRBD2. CDR1 and CDR2 (germline): SGDLS, YYNGEE. The CDR3 loop spans 15 amino acids. The V segment lost 3 bases and the J segment 3 bases; nucleotides outside the gene matches: 7. The chain's CDR3 is CASSADGTSFYEQYF. The DNA for the CDR3 is TGTGCCAGCAGCGCAGACGGGACTAGCTTCTACGAGCAGTACTTC.

V usage is TRBV27 and J usage is TRBJ2-7, with 7 bases lining up with TRBD2. The CDR3 sequence is 14 residues long. Trimming removed 4 bases from V and 2 bases from J; junction bases left unmatched: 5. Per the germline V gene, CDR1 is MNHEY and CDR2 is SMNVEV (reference sequence). The CDR3: CASSWGGTTYEQYF. In DNA form, the CDR3 reads TGTGCCAGCAGTTGGGGAGGGACCACCTACGAGCAGTACTTC.

The genes are TRBV6-5 and TRBJ2-7; TRBD1 aligns across 7 bases. The CDR3 is 15 amino acids. Germline values: CDR1 MNHEY, CDR2 SVGAGI. Trimming took 5 bases from V and 2 from J; bases not matched to a gene: 9. In DNA, the CDR3 is TGTGCCAGCAGTCGGACCGGACAGGCTACCTACGAGCAGTACTTC. Encoded protein: CASSRTGQATYEQYF.

The rearrangement uses TRBV5-1 and TRBJ1-5; D gene unclear. Trimming took 4 bases from V and 3 from J, leaving 11 bases between them. CDR1 SGHRS and CDR2 YFSETQ come from the germline V gene. There are 14 residues in the CDR3. The CDR3 DNA reads as TGCGCCAGCAGCCTGGGAGCATTCAATCAGCCCCAGCATTTT. Translating gives CASSLGAFNQPQHF.

The DNA of the CDR3 is TGTGCCAGCAGCTCGACAGGGGACGTCACCATATATTTT. Amino acid sequence: CASSSTGDVTIYF. This rearrangement joins TRBV13 to TRBJ1-3; 8 positions match TRBD1. Germline trimming cut 4 bases from V and 9 bases from J; bases unmatched to any gene: 5. Germline V CDR1 and CDR2: PRHDT, FYEKMQ (reference sequence). The CDR3 extends over 13 amino acids.

The chain links TRBV28 to TRBJ2-1; a weak D match, TRBD2 (5 bases). This CDR3 spans 13 amino acids. Germline V gene sequence: CDR1 MDHEN, CDR2 SYDVKM. Trimming shortened V by 7 bases and J by 5 bases, and 12 bases separated the two germline ends. CDR3 sequence (DNA): TGTGCCAGCAACCATAGGACTGACAATGAGCAGTTCTTC. This codes for CASNHRTDNEQFF.

This rearrangement joins TRBV5-1 to TRBJ1-1; D gene ambiguous. Germline CDR1 is SGHRS and CDR2 is YFSETQ. The CDR3 is 13 residues long. The ends were cut back, 4 bases at V and 6 bases at J, with 13 bases in the middle. CDR3 in amino acids: CASSGQASAEAFF. The CDR3 DNA is TGCGCCAGCAGCGGGCAGGCCTCTGCTGAAGCTTTCTTT.

The chain recombines TRBV28 with TRBJ2-7; the match to TRBD1 covers 10 bases. The CDR3 length is 14 residues. Germline CDR1 is MDHEN and CDR2 is SYDVKM. The V and J ends lost 5 bases and 4 bases, in that order; junction bases with no gene match: 5. CDR3 coding DNA: TGTGCCAGCAGTCCGACAGGGGGCATTTACGAGCAGTACTTC. Its protein product is CASSPTGGIYEQYF. The full variable domain, in which reference TRBV28 and TRBJ2-7 provide the parts outside the CDR3, is DVKVTQSSRYLVKRTGEKVFLECVQDMDHENMFWYRQDPGLGLRLIYFSYDVKMKEKGDIPEGYSVSREKKERFSLILESASTNQTSMYLCASSPTGGIYEQYFGPGTRLTVT.

The chain couples TRBV7-2 to TRBJ2-2, with D perhaps matching TRBD2 (5 bases). The CDR3 has 17 residues. Germline values: CDR1 SGHTA, CDR2 FQGNSA. V lost 5 bases to trimming and J lost 4 bases, with 20 bases between them. The CDR3 DNA sequence: TGTGCCAGCAGCCCGCCCCGGGGTGGATCGGGCACCGGGGAGCTGTTTTTT. This gives the protein CASSPPRGGSGTGELFF. Supplemented by reference TRBV7-2 and TRBJ2-2, the full variable domain reads GAGVSQSPSNKVTEKGKDVELRCDPISGHTALYWYRQSLGQGLEFLIYFQGNSAPDKSGLPSDRFSAERTGGSVSTLTIQRTQQEDSAVYLCASSPPRGGSGTGELFFGEGSRLTVL.

The V and J genes are TRBV7-9 and TRBJ2-7; tentative D call: TRBD1 (5 bases). Trimming removed 10 bases from V and 0 bases from J, with 13 bases in between. The CDR3 runs 13 residues. Germline CDR1 and CDR2: SEHNR and FQNEAQ (reference sequence). CDR3 DNA: TGTGCCACCTCAACAGGAAGCTCCTACGAGCAGTACTTC. This translates into CATSTGSSYEQYF. The entire variable domain, with the rest obtained from reference TRBV7-9 and TRBJ2-7, is as follows: DTGVSQNPRHKITKRGQNVTFRCDPISEHNRLYWYRQTLGQGPEFLTYFQNEAQLEKSRLLSDRFSAERPKGSFSTLEIQRTEQGDSAMYLCATSTGSSYEQYFGPGTRLTVT.

This chain uses TRBV2 with TRBJ1-1; perhaps TRBD1 as D (6 bases). Germline V gene sequence: CDR1 SNHLY, CDR2 FYNNEI. Trimming stripped 1 base from V and 4 bases from J, with 7 bases between. This CDR3 is built from 13 residues. The chain's CDR3 is CASSEEGVTEAFF. The CDR3 DNA follows: TGTGCCAGCAGTGAAGAGGGGGTCACTGAAGCTTTCTTT.

This rearrangement joins TRBV19 to TRBJ1-5; maybe TRBD1 (6 bases). CDR1 is LNHDA, CDR2 SQIVND, per germline (reference sequence). Trimming took 6 bases from V and 6 from J, leaving 12 bases between them. CDR3 length: 13 residues. CDR3 in DNA: TGTGCCAGTAGCACAGGGTATGGTCAGCCCCAGCATTTT. It specifies CASSTGYGQPQHF.

The chain couples TRBV18 to TRBJ2-5; 9 bases match TRBD2. Per germline, CDR1 KGHSH and CDR2 LQKENI. The CDR3 has 15 amino acids. V dropped 3 bases and J dropped 2; count of bases not matched to a gene: 4. Here the CDR3 reads CASSPGLAGQETQYF. CDR3 coding DNA: TGTGCCAGCTCACCCGGGCTAGCGGGGCAAGAGACCCAGTACTTC.

CDR3 nucleotides: TGTGCCTGGAGTAGGGGACTCGGGGCTTATTTT. Its translation: CAWSRGLGAYF. The chain couples TRBV30 to TRBJ1-3, with D possibly TRBD1 on 5 matching bases. Germline V gene sequence: CDR1 GTSNPN, CDR2 SVGIG (reference sequence). The CDR3 spans 11 residues. Between the trimmed V and J ends, which lost 2 bases and 16 bases, there was a span of 15 bases.

V usage is TRBV19 and J usage is TRBJ2-1; possibly TRBD2 for D (6 bases). The CDR3 runs 13 residues. Germline CDR1 LNHDA, CDR2 SQIVND (reference sequence). V lost 1 base, J lost 9 bases, and 10 bases lay in between. The CDR3: CASSIAGSGEQFF. The CDR3 coding sequence is TGTGCCAGTAGTATAGCCGGGAGTGGTGAGCAGTTCTTC.